This is a list of T cell receptor beta chains from one sample in a study of shared clonotypes between healthy human individuals. TCRdb's copy holds only in-frame clones and misses some; the assay was immunoSEQ multiplex PCR. The repertoire consists of roughly 600,000 clones, with roughly 98% occurring once and the leading ten covering 0.3%. Sequenced: naive CD8+ T cells sorted from blood. Receptor source: a man younger than 45 in good health. The CDR3 runs from the conserved cysteine through the conserved F or W. The D gene is left open where the match is weak.

d_gene	j_gene	v_gene	CDR3aa
-	TRBJ2-7	TRBV11-2	CASSKSVPPYEQYF
-	TRBJ2-5	TRBV6-5	CASSSHDLETQYF
TRBD2	TRBJ2-3	TRBV14	CASSPGTSGSPDTQYF
-	TRBJ2-1	TRBV18	CASSFNGYNPIGQFF
-	TRBJ2-6	TRBV5-4	CASSLKAGANVLTF
TRBD2	TRBJ2-1	TRBV13	CASSAGGTSGYNEQFF
-	TRBJ1-2	TRBV29-1	CSVEDRTPKPNYGYTF
-	TRBJ2-6	TRBV7-2	CASSSDSTGANVLTF
-	TRBJ1-1	TRBV19	CASTATGGNTEAFF
-	TRBJ1-1	TRBV7-6	CASSLERDSNTEAFF
TRBD2	TRBJ2-2	TRBV9	CASREHGLDGSGELFF
-	TRBJ2-7	TRBV27	CASSFGGRDYEQYF
TRBD2	TRBJ2-1	TRBV11-2	CASSLGLAFRNEQFF
TRBD1	TRBJ2-6	TRBV15	CATSSDWDSDISGANVLTF
-	TRBJ2-1	TRBV7-9	CASSFISDPYNEQFF
TRBD1	TRBJ1-2	TRBV4-1	CASTPRTGSLDYGYTF
-	TRBJ2-7	TRBV16	CASSVRQGGWDEQYF
TRBD2	TRBJ2-1	TRBV11-2	CASSATPGLAEEDEQFF
-	TRBJ2-7	TRBV27	CASSHRVGYEQYF
TRBD2	TRBJ2-7	TRBV27	CASITPGTSGSYEQYF
-	TRBJ2-5	TRBV25-1	CASSAGSTRREETQYF
-	TRBJ1-1	TRBV6-6	CASSYREGEGAFF
-	TRBJ2-7	TRBV11-2	CASRRLADYEQYF
TRBD2	TRBJ2-2	TRBV14	CASSHRLAGVGELFF
TRBD1	TRBJ2-7	TRBV7-6	CASSTGQGERRYEQYF
-	TRBJ2-1	TRBV9	CASSPLGVEQFF
-	TRBJ1-5	TRBV19	CASRETGQPQHF
-	TRBJ2-5	TRBV14	CASSQDNLGPRETQYF
-	TRBJ2-1	TRBV7-2	CASSFPGSSNEQFF